Below are 11 T cell receptor beta chains sequenced from a single sample in a study of TIL therapy for anti-PD-1-resistant metastatic lung cancer. The immunoSEQ assay was v3. The repertoire was sequenced with immunoSEQ multiplex PCR; TCRdb's copy has only in-frame clones and lacks some. The sample has roughly 11,000 clones, approximately 80% seen once. Time point described: pre-treatment sample, taken before nivolumab and TIL therapy. This material consisted of blood, taken at baseline. The receptors originated from a person aged 30 to 80 with non-small cell lung cancer.

The chain combines TRBV18 with TRBJ1-1, with D unresolved. The CDR3 spans 15 residues. The V and J ends lost 4 bases and 3 bases respectively, with 15 bases between them. Germline V CDR1 and CDR2: KGHSH, LQKENI. The CDR3 is CASSQAETRHTEAFF. CDR3 DNA: TGTGCCAGCTCACAGGCGGAAACGCGGCACACTGAAGCTTTCTTT.

V usage is TRBV14 and J usage is TRBJ2-3, with a weak D call TRBD2 (5 bases). V shed 4 bases and J shed 0 bases, with 14 bases lying between them. There are 16 residues in the CDR3. Germline CDR1 and CDR2: SGHDN and FVKESK. DNA for the CDR3: TGTGCCAGCAGCCTCCTGAAGGGAGCCAGCACAGATACGCAGTATTTT. Residues: CASSLLKGASTDTQYF.

J is TRBJ2-7 and V is TRBV14, with 7 bases that match TRBD1. CDR3 length equals 16 residues. Trimming took 0 bases from V and 6 from J; bases not matched to a gene: 11. Germline lookup yields CDR1 SGHDN and CDR2 FVKESK. The DNA of the CDR3 is TGTGCCAGCAGCCAAGATCTAGGGGGCCTAGTTGGCGAGCAGTACTTC. Encoded protein: CASSQDLGGLVGEQYF.

The chain combines TRBV28 with TRBJ2-5; D gene uncertain. The V gene lost 6 bases and the J gene lost 2 bases, with 7 bases spanning the gap. This CDR3 is 12 amino acids long. The V gene's germline CDR1 is MDHEN and CDR2 SYDVKM. The CDR3 region is CASRQVQETQYF. In DNA form, the CDR3 reads TGTGCCAGCAGGCAGGTGCAAGAGACCCAGTACTTC.

Here the CDR3 DNA reads TGCAGCGTTGGACAGGGATTGGACTATGGCTACACCTTC. Its translation is CSVGQGLDYGYTF. This chain uses TRBV29-1 with TRBJ1-2; 7 bases fit TRBD1. V shed 4 bases, J shed 3 bases, and the junction held 5 bases outside the gene matches. Germline CDR1 SQVTM, CDR2 ANQGSEA. The CDR3 runs to 13 residues.

This chain joins TRBV19 and TRBJ2-1; the match to TRBD2 covers 9 bases. The CDR3 consists of 15 residues. Unmatched junction bases numbered 4, after V lost 4 bases and J lost 3 bases. Germline-derived CDR1 and CDR2 are LNHDA and SQIVND (reference sequence). The CDR3 sequence: CASSTGTSNYNEQFF. The CDR3 region has the DNA TGTGCCAGTAGTACGGGGACTAGCAACTACAATGAGCAGTTCTTC.

This clone was seen just once. This chain links TRBV29-1 with TRBJ2-3; 13 positions agree with TRBD2. This CDR3 is built from 13 residues. Germline trimming cut 7 bases from V and 9 bases from J; bases unmatched to any gene: 7. Germline values: CDR1 SQVTM, CDR2 ANQGSEA. CDR3 DNA sequence: TGCAGCGCCCCCGGACTAGCGGGAGACACGCAGTATTTT. This sequence encodes CSAPGLAGDTQYF.

The V call is TRBV30, the J call TRBJ1-3, with D possibly matching TRBD1 (5 bases). V was trimmed by 5 bases and J by 6 bases, leaving 14 bases between them. Germline V lookup: CDR1 GTSNPN, CDR2 SVGIG (reference sequence). The CDR3 consists of 13 residues. In DNA form, the CDR3 reads TGTGCCTGGCAAGGGACGGGGAAAAACACCATATATTTT. This gives the protein CAWQGTGKNTIYF.

CDR3 DNA sequence: TGTGCCAGCAGTGCTTCCAACCAAGAGACCCAGTACTTC. Translation: CASSASNQETQYF. The V gene is TRBV2, the J gene TRBJ2-5; no clear D. The ends were cut back, 4 bases at V and 0 bases at J, with 6 bases in the middle. Germline V CDR1 and CDR2: SNHLY, FYNNEI. The CDR3 extends over 13 amino acids.

This rearrangement joins TRBV14 to TRBJ2-7, with D perhaps matching TRBD1 (5 bases). This CDR3 spans 13 amino acids. Germline assignment: CDR1 SGHDN and CDR2 FVKESK. Trimming stripped 0 bases from V and 12 bases from J, with 15 bases between. CDR3 nucleotide sequence: TGTGCCAGCAGCCAAGAGGCCAGGACACCGATGTACTTC. It yields the protein CASSQEARTPMYF. Together with reference TRBV14 and TRBJ2-7, the CDR3 gives the full variable domain: EAGVTQFPSHSVIEKGQTVTLRCDPISGHDNLYWYRRVMGKEIKFLLHFVKESKQDESGMPNNRFLAERTGGTYSTLKVQPAELEDSGVYFCASSQEARTPMYFGPGTRLTVT.

The chain employs TRBV5-6 and TRBJ2-7, with D tentatively TRBD1 (5 bases). The germline V gene encodes CDR1 SGHDT and CDR2 YYEEEE. The V end lost 0 bases, the J end lost 2 bases, and 9 bases lay between the germline ends. This CDR3 is built from 14 residues. Written as DNA, the CDR3 is TGTGCCAGCAGCTTGGCCGGCAGGGCCTACGAGCAGTACTTC. Its protein is CASSLAGRAYEQYF.